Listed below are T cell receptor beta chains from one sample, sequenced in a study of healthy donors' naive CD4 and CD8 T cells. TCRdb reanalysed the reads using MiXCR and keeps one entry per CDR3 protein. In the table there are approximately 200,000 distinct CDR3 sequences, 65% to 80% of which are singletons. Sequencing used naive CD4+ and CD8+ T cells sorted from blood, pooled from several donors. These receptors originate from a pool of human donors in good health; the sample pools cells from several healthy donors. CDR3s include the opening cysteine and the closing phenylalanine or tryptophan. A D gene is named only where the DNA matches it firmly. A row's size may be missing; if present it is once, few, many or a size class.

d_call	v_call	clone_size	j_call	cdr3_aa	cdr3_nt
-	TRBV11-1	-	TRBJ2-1	CASSFGAFEQFF	TGTGCCAGCAGCTTCGGGGCATTTGAGCAGTTCTTC
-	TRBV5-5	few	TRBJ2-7	CASSLNPYEQYF	TGTGCCAGCAGCTTGAATCCCTACGAGCAGTACTTC
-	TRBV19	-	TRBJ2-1	CASRAADSSYNEQFF	TGTGCCAGTAGAGCGGCGGATAGCTCCTACAATGAGCAGTTCTTC
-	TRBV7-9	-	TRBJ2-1	CASSLDKGINEQFF	TGTGCCAGCAGCTTAGATAAGGGTATCAATGAGCAGTTCTTC
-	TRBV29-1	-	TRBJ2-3	CSVEDGLGPGTDTQYF	TGCAGCGTTGAAGATGGGTTGGGCCCCGGGACAGATACGCAGTATTTT
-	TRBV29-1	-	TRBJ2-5	CSVEDPGQTSHLYQETQYF	TGCAGCGTTGAAGATCCAGGACAGACCTCTCATCTCTACCAAGAGACCCAGTACTTC
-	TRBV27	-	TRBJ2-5	CASSSLGMQETQYF	TGTGCCAGCAGTTCGCTCGGGATGCAAGAGACCCAGTACTTC
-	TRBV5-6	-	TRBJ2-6	CASSVRKAPGANVLTF	TGTGCCAGCAGCGTTCGGAAGGCACCTGGGGCCAACGTCCTGACTTTC
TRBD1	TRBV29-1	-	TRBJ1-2	CSVSEDRGYGLNYGYTF	TGCAGCGTTTCGGAGGACAGGGGTTACGGTTTGAACTATGGCTACACCTTC
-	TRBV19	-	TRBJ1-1	CASSKAMNTEAFF	TGTGCCAGTAGTAAGGCCATGAACACTGAAGCTTTCTTT
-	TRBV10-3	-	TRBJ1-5	CAISEIGSNQPQHF	TGTGCCATCAGTGAGATTGGCAGCAATCAGCCCCAGCATTTT
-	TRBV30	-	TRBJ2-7	CAWGSRAYEQYF	TGTGCCTGGGGGAGCAGGGCCTACGAGCAGTACTTC
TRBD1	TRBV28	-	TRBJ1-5	CASNPGQGRQPQHF	TGTGCCAGCAACCCGGGACAGGGACGTCAGCCCCAGCATTTT
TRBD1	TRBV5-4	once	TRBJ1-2	CASSSQGADGYTF	TGTGCCAGCAGCTCTCAGGGGGCTGATGGCTACACCTTC
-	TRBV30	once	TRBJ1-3	CAWSGAGYLINTIYF	TGTGCCTGGAGTGGGGCAGGGTACCTGATAAACACCATATATTTT
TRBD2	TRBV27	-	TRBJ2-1	CASIEPSGRHEQFF	TGTGCCAGCATAGAGCCTAGCGGGAGACATGAGCAGTTCTTC
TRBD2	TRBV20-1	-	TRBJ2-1	CSASPIQGRTSGGNNEQFF	TGCAGTGCTAGCCCCATTCAGGGGCGGACTAGCGGGGGGAACAATGAGCAGTTCTTC
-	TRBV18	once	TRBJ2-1	CASSPVVGRAYNEQFF	TGTGCCAGCTCACCCGTCGTAGGGCGAGCCTACAATGAGCAGTTCTTC
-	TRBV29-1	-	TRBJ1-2	CSVEVRSYTF	TGCAGCGTTGAAGTCCGCAGCTACACCTTC
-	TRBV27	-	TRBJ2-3	CASSRDGGFGDTQYF	TGTGCCAGCAGTCGGGACGGGGGCTTTGGAGATACGCAGTATTTT
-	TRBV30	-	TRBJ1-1	CAWSQGPGTEAFF	TGTGCCTGGAGCCAGGGGCCCGGCACTGAAGCTTTCTTT
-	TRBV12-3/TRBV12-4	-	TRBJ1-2	CASSPLGPNYGYTF	TGTGCCAGCAGTCCCCTGGGTCCTAACTATGGCTACACCTTC
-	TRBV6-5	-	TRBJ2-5	CASSAGQETQYF	TGTGCCAGCAGTGCGGGGCAAGAGACCCAGTACTTC